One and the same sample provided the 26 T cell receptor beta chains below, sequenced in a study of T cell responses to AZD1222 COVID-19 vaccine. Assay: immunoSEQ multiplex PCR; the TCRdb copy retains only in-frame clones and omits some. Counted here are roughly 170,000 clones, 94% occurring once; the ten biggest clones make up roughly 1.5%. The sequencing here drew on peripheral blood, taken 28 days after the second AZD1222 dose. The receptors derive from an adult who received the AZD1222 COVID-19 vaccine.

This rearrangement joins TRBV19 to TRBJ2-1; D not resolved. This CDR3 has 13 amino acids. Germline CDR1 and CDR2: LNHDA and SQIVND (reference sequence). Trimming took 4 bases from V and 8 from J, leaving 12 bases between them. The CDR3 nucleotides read TGTGCCAGTAGTACGACCCCGTTGGATGAGCAGTTCTTC. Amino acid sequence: CASSTTPLDEQFF.

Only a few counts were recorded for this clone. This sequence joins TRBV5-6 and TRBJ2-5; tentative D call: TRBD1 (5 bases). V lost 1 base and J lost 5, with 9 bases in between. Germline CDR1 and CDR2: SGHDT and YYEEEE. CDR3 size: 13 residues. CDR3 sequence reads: CASSLTGIETQYF. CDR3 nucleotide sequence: TGTGCCAGCAGCTTGACAGGAATCGAGACCCAGTACTTC. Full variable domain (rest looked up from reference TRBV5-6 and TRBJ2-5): DAGVTQSPTHLIKTRGQQVTLRCSPKSGHDTVSWYQQALGQGPQFIFQYYEEEERQRGNFPDRFSGHQFPNYSSELNVNALLLGDSALYLCASSLTGIETQYFGPGTRLLVL.

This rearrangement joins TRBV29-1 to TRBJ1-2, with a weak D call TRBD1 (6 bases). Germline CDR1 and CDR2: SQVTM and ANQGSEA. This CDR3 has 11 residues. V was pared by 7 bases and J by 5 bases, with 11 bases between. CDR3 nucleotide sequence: TGCAGCGCGGGGGCAGATTATGGCTACACCTTC. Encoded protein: CSAGADYGYTF.

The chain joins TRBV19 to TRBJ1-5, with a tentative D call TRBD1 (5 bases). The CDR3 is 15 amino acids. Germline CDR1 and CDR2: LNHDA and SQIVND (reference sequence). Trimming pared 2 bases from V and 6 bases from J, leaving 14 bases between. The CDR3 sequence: CASSIIDSRIQPQHF. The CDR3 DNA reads TGTGCCAGTAGTATAATCGACAGTAGGATTCAGCCCCAGCATTTT.

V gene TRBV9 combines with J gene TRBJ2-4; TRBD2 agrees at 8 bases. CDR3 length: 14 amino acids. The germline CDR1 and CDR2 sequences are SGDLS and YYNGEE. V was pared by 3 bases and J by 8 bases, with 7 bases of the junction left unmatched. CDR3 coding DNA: TGTGCCAGCAGCGAAGGACTCGGGGGGGACATTCAGTACTTC. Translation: CASSEGLGGDIQYF.

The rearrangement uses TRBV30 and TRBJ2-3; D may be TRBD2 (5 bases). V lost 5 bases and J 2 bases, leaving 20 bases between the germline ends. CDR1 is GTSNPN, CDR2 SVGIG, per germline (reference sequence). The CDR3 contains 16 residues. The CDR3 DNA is TGTGCCTGGGCCCCCGAGGGCGTCCCTCACACAGATACGCAGTATTTT. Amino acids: CAWAPEGVPHTDTQYF. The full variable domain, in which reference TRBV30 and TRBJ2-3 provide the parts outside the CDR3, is SQTIHQWPATLVQPVGSPLSLECTVEGTSNPNLYWYRQAAGRGLQLLFYSVGIGQISSEVPQNLSASRPQDRQFILSSKKLLLSDSGFYLCAWAPEGVPHTDTQYFGPGTRLTVL.

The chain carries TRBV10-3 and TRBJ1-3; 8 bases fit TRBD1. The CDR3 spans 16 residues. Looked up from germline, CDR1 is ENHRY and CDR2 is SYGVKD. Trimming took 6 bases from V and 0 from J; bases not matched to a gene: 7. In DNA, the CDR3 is TGTGCCATCAGGGACGTCGGACAGGGCTCTGGAAACACCATATATTTT. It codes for CAIRDVGQGSGNTIYF.

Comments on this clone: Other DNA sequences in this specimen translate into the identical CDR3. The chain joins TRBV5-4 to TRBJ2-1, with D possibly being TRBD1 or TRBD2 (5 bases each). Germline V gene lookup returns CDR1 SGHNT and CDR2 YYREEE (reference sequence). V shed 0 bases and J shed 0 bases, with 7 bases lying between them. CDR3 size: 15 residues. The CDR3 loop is CASSLGGSSYNEQFF. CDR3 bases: TGTGCCAGCAGCTTGGGGGGGAGCTCCTACAATGAGCAGTTCTTC.

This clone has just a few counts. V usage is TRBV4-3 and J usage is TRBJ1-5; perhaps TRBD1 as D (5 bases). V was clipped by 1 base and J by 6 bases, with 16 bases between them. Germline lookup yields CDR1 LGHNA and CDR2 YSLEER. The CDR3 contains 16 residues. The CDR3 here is CASSQVWGDSGQPQHF. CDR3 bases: TGCGCCAGCAGCCAAGTCTGGGGGGATTCGGGTCAGCCCCAGCATTTT.

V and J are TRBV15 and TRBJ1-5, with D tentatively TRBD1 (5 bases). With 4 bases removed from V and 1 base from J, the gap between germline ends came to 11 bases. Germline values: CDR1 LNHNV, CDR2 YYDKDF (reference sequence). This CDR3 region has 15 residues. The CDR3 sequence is CATSKGKGSNQPQHF. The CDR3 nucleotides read TGTGCCACCAGCAAGGGAAAGGGGAGCAATCAGCCCCAGCATTTT.

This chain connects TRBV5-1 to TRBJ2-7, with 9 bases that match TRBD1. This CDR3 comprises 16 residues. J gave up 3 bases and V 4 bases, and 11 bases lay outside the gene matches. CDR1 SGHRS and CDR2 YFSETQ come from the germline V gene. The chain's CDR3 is CASSLGAGQGLYEQYF. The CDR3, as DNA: TGCGCCAGCAGCCTTGGGGCGGGACAGGGCCTCTACGAGCAGTACTTC.

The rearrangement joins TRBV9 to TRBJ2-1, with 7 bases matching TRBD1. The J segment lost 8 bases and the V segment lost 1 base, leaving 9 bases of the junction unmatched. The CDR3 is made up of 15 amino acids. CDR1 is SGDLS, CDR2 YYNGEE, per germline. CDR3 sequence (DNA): TGTGCCAGCAGCGTAAGGGACAGTACCGTCTATGAGCAGTTCTTC. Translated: CASSVRDSTVYEQFF.

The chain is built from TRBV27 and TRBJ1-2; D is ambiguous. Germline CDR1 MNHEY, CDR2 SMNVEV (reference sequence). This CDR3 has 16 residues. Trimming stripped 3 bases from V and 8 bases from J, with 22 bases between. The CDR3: CASSFTPLTTPRGYTF. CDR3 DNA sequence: TGTGCCAGCAGTTTTACCCCTCTCACGACCCCTAGGGGCTACACCTTC.

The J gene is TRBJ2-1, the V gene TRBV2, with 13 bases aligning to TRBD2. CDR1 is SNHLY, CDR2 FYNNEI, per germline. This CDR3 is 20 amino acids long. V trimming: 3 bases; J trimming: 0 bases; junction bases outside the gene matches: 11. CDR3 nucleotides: TGTGCCAGCAGTGATATAACTAGCGGGAGGGCCTTTAGCTCCTACAATGAGCAGTTCTTC. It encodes CASSDITSGRAFSSYNEQFF.

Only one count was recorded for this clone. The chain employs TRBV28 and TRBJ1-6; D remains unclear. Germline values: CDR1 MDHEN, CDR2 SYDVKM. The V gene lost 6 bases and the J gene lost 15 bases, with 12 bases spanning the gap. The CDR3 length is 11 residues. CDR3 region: CASSSPMGLHF. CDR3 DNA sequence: TGTGCCAGCAGCTCACCGATGGGCCTCCACTTT.

The CDR3 nucleotides read TGTGCCAGCAGCGCACCAGGGGTTCGGGAGACCCAGTACTTC. Residues: CASSAPGVRETQYF. This chain joins TRBV7-2 and TRBJ2-5; TRBD1 might be the D (6 bases). Trimming took off 5 bases at V and 5 bases at J, with 15 bases between the two ends. Germline V lookup: CDR1 SGHTA, CDR2 FQGNSA. The CDR3 has 14 amino acids.

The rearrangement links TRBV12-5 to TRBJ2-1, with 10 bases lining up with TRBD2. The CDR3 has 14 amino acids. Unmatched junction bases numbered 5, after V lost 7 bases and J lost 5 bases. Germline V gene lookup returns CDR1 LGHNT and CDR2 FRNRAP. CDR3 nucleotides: TGTGCTAGTGCCTCTAGCGGGGGAAACAATGAGCAGTTCTTC. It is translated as CASASSGGNNEQFF.

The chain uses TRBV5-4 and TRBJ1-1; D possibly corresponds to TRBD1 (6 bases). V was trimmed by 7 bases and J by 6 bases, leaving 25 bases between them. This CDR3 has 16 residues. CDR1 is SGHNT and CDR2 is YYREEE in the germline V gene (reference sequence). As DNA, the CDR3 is TGTGCCAGCGTTGGGGGGCCGGGACGGGGGTCCCCTGAAGCTTTCTTT. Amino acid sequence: CASVGGPGRGSPEAFF. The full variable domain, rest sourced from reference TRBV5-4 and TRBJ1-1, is ETGVTQSPTHLIKTRGQQVTLRCSSQSGHNTVSWYQQALGQGPQFIFQYYREEENGRGNFPPRFSGLQFPNYSSELNVNALELDDSALYLCASVGGPGRGSPEAFFGQGTRLTVV.

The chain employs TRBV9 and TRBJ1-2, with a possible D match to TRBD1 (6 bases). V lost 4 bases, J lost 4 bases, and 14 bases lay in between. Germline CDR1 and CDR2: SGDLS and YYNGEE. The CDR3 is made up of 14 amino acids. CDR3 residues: CASSPRTATYGYTF. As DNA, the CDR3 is TGTGCCAGCAGCCCTCGGACAGCAACCTATGGCTACACCTTC.

The CDR3 loop reads CASAPGTGNANEKLFF. CDR3 in DNA: TGTGCCAGCGCCCCGGGTACAGGGAACGCTAATGAAAAACTGTTTTTT. This chain joins TRBV7-8 and TRBJ1-4, with D possibly matching TRBD1 (6 bases). Germline assignment: CDR1 SGHVS and CDR2 FQNEAQ. V dropped 8 bases and J dropped 3 bases, with 19 bases sitting between them. The CDR3 is made up of 16 amino acids. The entire variable domain, with the rest obtained from reference TRBV7-8 and TRBJ1-4, is as follows: GAGVSQSPRYKVAKRGQDVALRCDPISGHVSLFWYQQALGQGPEFLTYFQNEAQLDKSGLPSDRFFAERPEGSVSTLKIQRTQQEDSAVYLCASAPGTGNANEKLFFGSGTQLSVL.

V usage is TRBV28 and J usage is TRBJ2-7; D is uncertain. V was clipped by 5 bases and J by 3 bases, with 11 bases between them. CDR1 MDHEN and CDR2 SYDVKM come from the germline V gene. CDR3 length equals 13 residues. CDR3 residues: CASSQAGGYEQYF. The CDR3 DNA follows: TGTGCCAGCAGTCAGGCCGGTGGCTACGAGCAGTACTTC.

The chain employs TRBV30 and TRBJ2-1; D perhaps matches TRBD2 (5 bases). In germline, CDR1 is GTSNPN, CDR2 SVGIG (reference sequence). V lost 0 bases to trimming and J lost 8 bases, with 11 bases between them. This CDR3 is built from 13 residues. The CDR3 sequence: CAWSVMPGDEQFF. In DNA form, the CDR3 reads TGTGCCTGGAGTGTAATGCCCGGGGATGAGCAGTTCTTC.

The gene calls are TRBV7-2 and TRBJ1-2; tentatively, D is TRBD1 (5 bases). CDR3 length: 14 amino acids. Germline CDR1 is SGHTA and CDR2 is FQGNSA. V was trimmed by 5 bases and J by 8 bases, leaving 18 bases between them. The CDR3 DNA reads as TGTGCCAGCAGCCCCGCATTAGGGGTGGACGGCTACACCTTC. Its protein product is CASSPALGVDGYTF.

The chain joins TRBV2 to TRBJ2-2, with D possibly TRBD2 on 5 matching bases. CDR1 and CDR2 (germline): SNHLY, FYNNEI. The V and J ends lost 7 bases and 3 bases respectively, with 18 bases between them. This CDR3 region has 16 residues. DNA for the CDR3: TGTGCCAGCAAGTTGGCCGGGGTTTGGGACACCGGGGAGCTGTTTTTT. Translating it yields CASKLAGVWDTGELFF. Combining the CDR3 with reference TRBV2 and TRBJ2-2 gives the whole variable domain EPEVTQTPSHQVTQMGQEVILRCVPISNHLYFYWYRQILGQKVEFLVSFYNNEISEKSEIFDDQFSVERPDGSNFTLKIRSTKLEDSAMYFCASKLAGVWDTGELFFGEGSRLTVL.

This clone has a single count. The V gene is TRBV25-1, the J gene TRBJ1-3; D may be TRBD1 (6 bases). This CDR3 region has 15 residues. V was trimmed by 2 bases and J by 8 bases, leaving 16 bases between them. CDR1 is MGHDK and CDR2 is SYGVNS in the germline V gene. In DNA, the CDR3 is TGTGCCAGCAGTGAAACAGGGAGAAAAGGGGACACCATATATTTT. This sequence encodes CASSETGRKGDTIYF.

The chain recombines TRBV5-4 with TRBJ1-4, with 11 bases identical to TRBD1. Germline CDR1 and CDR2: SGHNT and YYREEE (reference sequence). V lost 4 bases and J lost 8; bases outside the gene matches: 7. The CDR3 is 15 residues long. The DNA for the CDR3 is TGTGCCAGCAGCACCGGACAGGGGGCTTTGGAAAAACTGTTTTTT. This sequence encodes CASSTGQGALEKLFF.